Listed below are T cell receptor beta chains from one sample, sequenced in a study of blood T cells in healthy people across ages. TCRdb recomputed calls from the 5' RACE reads with MiXCR, one row per CDR3 protein. Seen here are around 800,000 distinct CDR3 sequences, around 62% observed once, and the top ten hold about a quarter. Material: blood. The receptors derive from a man aged 25 to 45 in good health. Both conserved end residues are part of each CDR3. Each record gives: D gene, clone size, V gene, J gene, CDR3 protein, CDR3 DNA. The D gene is left open where the match is weak. A row's size may be missing; if present it is once, few, many or a size class.

NA	few	TRBV6-2/TRBV6-3	TRBJ2-1	CASSYIGLEQFF	TGTGCCAGCAGTTACATAGGCCTCGAGCAGTTCTTC
NA	NA	TRBV7-3	TRBJ1-6	CASSHTGPSSYNSPLHF	TGTGCCAGCAGCCATACAGGCCCGAGCTCCTATAATTCACCCCTCCACTTT
NA	NA	TRBV3-1	TRBJ2-4	CASSQPGGGKNIQYF	TGTGCCAGCAGCCAACCCGGAGGGGGCAAAAACATTCAGTACTTC
TRBD2	few	TRBV20-1	TRBJ2-5	CSAWGGGARETQYF	TGCAGTGCTTGGGGCGGGGGGGCTCGTGAGACCCAGTACTTC
NA	NA	TRBV7-9	TRBJ2-5	CASSKGRAEQETQYF	TGTGCCAGCAGCAAGGGACGAGCGGAACAAGAGACCCAGTACTTC
NA	NA	TRBV2	TRBJ2-6	CATGPWATGANVLTF	TGTGCCACCGGGCCGTGGGCCACTGGGGCCAACGTCCTGACTTTC
NA	NA	TRBV5-4	TRBJ2-7	CASGDQGKVLYEQYF	TGTGCCAGCGGAGACCAGGGGAAGGTATTATACGAGCAGTACTTC
TRBD2	once	TRBV20-1	TRBJ2-1	CSARILGTSPHNEQFF	TGCAGTGCTAGAATACTCGGGACTAGCCCTCACAATGAGCAGTTCTTC
TRBD1	NA	TRBV28	TRBJ1-4	CASRGTGDNEKLFF	TGTGCCAGCAGGGGTACAGGGGATAATGAAAAACTGTTTTTT
NA	NA	TRBV5-1	TRBJ1-5	CASSTDGGNQPQHF	TGCGCCAGCAGCACGGACGGGGGCAATCAGCCCCAGCATTTT
NA	few	TRBV9	TRBJ2-7	CASSPSPLTYEQYF	TGTGCCAGCAGCCCCTCACCCCTGACCTACGAGCAGTACTTC
TRBD1	NA	TRBV13	TRBJ2-7	CASSYNGQGIPYEQYF	TGTGCCAGCAGCTACAACGGACAGGGTATCCCCTACGAGCAGTACTTC
NA	NA	TRBV20-1	TRBJ2-1	CSARKMEAYNEQFF	TGCAGTGCTAGAAAGATGGAGGCCTACAATGAGCAGTTCTTC
TRBD1	NA	TRBV7-9	TRBJ2-7	CASSLARTGNPYEQYF	TGTGCCAGCAGCTTAGCGAGGACAGGGAATCCCTACGAGCAGTACTTC
NA	NA	TRBV5-1	TRBJ2-5	CASSSPEVVWETQYF	TGCGCCAGCAGCTCCCCCGAGGTGGTTTGGGAGACCCAGTACTTC
NA	NA	TRBV14	TRBJ1-1	CASSQVRLNTEAFF	TGTGCCAGCAGCCAAGTTCGGTTGAACACTGAAGCTTTCTTT
NA	NA	TRBV29-1	TRBJ2-1	CSVGFDQNEQFF	TGCAGCGTTGGGTTCGACCAGAATGAGCAGTTCTTC
TRBD1	NA	TRBV6-5	TRBJ1-2	CASSDRTGFGYTF	TGTGCCAGCAGTGACCGGACAGGGTTCGGCTACACCTTC
NA	NA	TRBV10-2	TRBJ1-5	CASSESLGNSQPQHF	TGCGCCAGCAGTGAGTCGTTAGGGAATAGCCAGCCCCAGCATTTT
TRBD1	NA	TRBV28	TRBJ2-5	CASRSGGRETQYF	TGTGCCAGCCGTTCAGGGGGCAGAGAGACCCAGTACTTC
NA	NA	TRBV12-3/TRBV12-4	TRBJ2-2	CASSWTALDTGELFF	TGTGCCAGCAGTTGGACAGCCCTGGACACCGGGGAGCTGTTTTTT
NA	once	TRBV25-1	TRBJ2-7	CASSGNAGTSYEQYF	TGTGCCAGCAGTGGGAATGCCGGGACAAGCTACGAGCAGTACTTC
NA	NA	TRBV4-3	TRBJ2-3	CASSQQRYRTDTQYF	TGCGCCAGCAGCCAACAGAGGTATCGAACGGATACGCAGTATTTT
NA	NA	TRBV7-2	TRBJ2-7	CASERTVTYEQYF	TGTGCCAGCGAGAGGACAGTTACCTACGAGCAGTACTTC